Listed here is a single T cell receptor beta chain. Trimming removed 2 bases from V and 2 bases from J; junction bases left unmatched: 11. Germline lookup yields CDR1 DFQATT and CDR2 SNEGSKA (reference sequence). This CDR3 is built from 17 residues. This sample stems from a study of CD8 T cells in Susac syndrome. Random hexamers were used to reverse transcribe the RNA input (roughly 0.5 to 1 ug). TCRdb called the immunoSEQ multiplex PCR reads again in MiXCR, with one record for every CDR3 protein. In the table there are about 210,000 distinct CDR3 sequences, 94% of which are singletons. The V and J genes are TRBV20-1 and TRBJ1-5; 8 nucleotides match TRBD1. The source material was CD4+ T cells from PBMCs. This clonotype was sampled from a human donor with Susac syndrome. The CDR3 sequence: CSARRRQGAWGNQPQHF. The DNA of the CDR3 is TGCAGTGCTAGAAGGAGGCAGGGGGCGTGGGGCAATCAGCCCCAGCATTTT.